Below, one T cell receptor beta chain is given with its context. The entry originates in a study of blood T cell repertoires in COVID-19. Overall study: The United States, Italy and Spain provided the acute and convalescent COVID-19 samples. Sources were T cells, B-cell-depleted T cells, or PBMCs; the material itself was cDNA or gDNA.

The CDR3 length is 13 residues. Germline V gene data show CDR1 as SGHRS and CDR2 as YFSETQ. The germline V and J ends were trimmed by 5 bases and 2 bases, with 11 bases remaining between them. In the original workflow: Estimation of nucleated cell counts relied on the amplification of reference gene primers. This table comes from immunoSEQ multiplex PCR, and its TCRdb copy is limited to in-frame clones, with some not included. V and J calls and clone size are copied from that table; D and trimming were computed from the DNA. The data hold around 99,000 clones, with 84% observed a single time. Sequencing was done on a sample of peripheral blood. This TCR was recovered from a woman between 50 and 59 years old with acute or convalescent COVID-19. The rearrangement links TRBV5-1 to TRBJ2-7; perhaps TRBD1 as D (5 bases). The CDR3 nucleotides are TGCGCCAGCAGAACAGGACCAACCTACGAGCAGTACTTC. This sequence encodes CASRTGPTYEQYF.